The 23 T cell receptor beta chains below were found in one sample sequenced in a study of cytomegalovirus exposure and HLA in healthy donors. Researchers ran the PCR with 60 Vbeta and 13 Jbeta primers. Generated by immunoSEQ multiplex PCR, the TCRdb table keeps only in-frame clones and is missing some. This sample carries under 250,000 clones, more than 75% of them seen once, and the ten largest clones take 1% to 1.5%. Material for sequencing was PBMCs. The receptors stem from a human donor in good health.

This clone was recorded once. The chain carries TRBV6-4 and TRBJ2-3; D is perhaps TRBD1 (6 bases). The CDR3 runs 16 residues. The germline CDR1 and CDR2 sequences are MRHNA and SNTAGT. Deletions cut 10 bases from V and 2 bases from J, with 22 bases between. The CDR3 nucleotides are TGTGCCAACAGGGCAGGACAACTTGGGGCCACAGATACGCAGTATTTT. This gives the protein CANRAGQLGATDTQYF.

The chain carries TRBV4-3 and TRBJ1-3; 10 nucleotides agree with TRBD1. The CDR3 loop spans 16 amino acids. The germline V gene encodes CDR1 LGHNA and CDR2 YSLEER. J gave up 8 bases and V 3 bases, and 10 bases lay outside the gene matches. As DNA, the CDR3 is TGCGCCAGCAGCCATGTCGGACAGGGGGTCCGAGACACCATATATTTT. It encodes CASSHVGQGVRDTIYF.

The chain recombines TRBV25-1 with TRBJ1-3, with D possibly TRBD1 on 6 matching bases. Looked up from germline, CDR1 is MGHDK and CDR2 is SYGVNS. The CDR3 has 14 amino acids. With 6 bases removed from V and 4 bases from J, the gap between germline ends came to 13 bases. CDR3 residues: CASSQGTYGNTIYF. CDR3 nucleotide sequence: TGTGCCAGCAGCCAGGGGACGTACGGAAACACCATATATTTT.

The V call is TRBV15, the J call TRBJ1-1; unclear D gene. V dropped 0 bases and J dropped 0 bases, with 8 bases sitting between them. The CDR3 contains 15 residues. Looked up from germline, CDR1 is LNHNV and CDR2 is YYDKDF (reference sequence). In DNA form, the CDR3 reads TGTGCCACCAGCAGAGAGGTGCGGGTGAACACTGAAGCTTTCTTT. It yields the protein CATSREVRVNTEAFF.

This chain uses TRBV6-5 with TRBJ2-1, with D hard to call. V was clipped by 2 bases and J by 9 bases, with 11 bases between them. Per the germline V gene, CDR1 is MNHEY and CDR2 is SVGAGI. This CDR3 has 13 amino acids. In DNA form, the CDR3 reads TGTGCCAGCAGTTACAAACAACAGCTTGAGCAGTTCTTC. It translates to CASSYKQQLEQFF.

The chain links TRBV27 to TRBJ2-7, with TRBD1 as a possible D gene (7 bases). This CDR3 spans 14 amino acids. Trimming took off 3 bases at V and 6 bases at J, with 15 bases between the two ends. Germline lookup yields CDR1 MNHEY and CDR2 SMNVEV (reference sequence). CDR3 nucleotides: TGTGCCAGCAGTTTTGGAGGGGGCGCGGGCGAGCAGTACTTC. It is translated as CASSFGGGAGEQYF.

The genes are TRBV25-1 and TRBJ2-1; D possibly corresponds to TRBD2 (5 bases). V was pared by 5 bases and J by 0 bases, with 11 bases between. Germline CDR1 and CDR2: MGHDK and SYGVNS. CDR3 length: 15 residues. CDR3 in amino acids: CASSRWETSYNEQFF. As DNA, the CDR3 is TGTGCCAGCAGTAGGTGGGAGACCTCCTACAATGAGCAGTTCTTC.

The CDR3 DNA sequence: TGTGCCTGGAGTGGACAGCCAAACACTGAAGCTTTCTTT. Its translation: CAWSGQPNTEAFF. The rearrangement links TRBV30 to TRBJ1-1; D possibly corresponds to TRBD1 (5 bases). V dropped 1 base and J dropped 2 bases, with 8 bases sitting between them. The CDR3 is made up of 13 amino acids. Germline CDR1 and CDR2: GTSNPN and SVGIG (reference sequence).

About this clone itself: A read error may account for a junction end that differs from germline. The chain recombines TRBV7-9 with TRBJ2-7, with 10 bases identical to TRBD2. There are 16 residues in the CDR3. Germline V gives CDR1 SEHNR, CDR2 FQNEAQ (reference sequence). CDR3 residues: CSSSLSSGRAGYEQYF. The CDR3 DNA reads as TGTTCCAGCAGCTTATCCAGCGGGAGGGCCGGGTACGAGCAGTACTTC.

The rearrangement uses TRBV27 and TRBJ2-5; the D is unclear. Germline V CDR1 and CDR2: MNHEY, SMNVEV (reference sequence). This CDR3 comprises 13 residues. V was clipped by 5 bases and J by 3 bases, with 10 bases between them. In DNA form, the CDR3 reads TGTGCCAGCAGTCTCTCTATAGAAGAGACCCAGTACTTC. Protein: CASSLSIEETQYF.

CDR3 coding DNA: TGTGCCACCAGCACGTCCTACTACAGGGGGCGTATCGGAGAGACCCAGTACTTC. It yields the protein CATSTSYYRGRIGETQYF. The chain is built from TRBV15 and TRBJ2-5; 9 bases map to TRBD1. Trimming cost V 4 bases and J 4 bases; bases outside gene matches: 16. Germline V gives CDR1 LNHNV, CDR2 YYDKDF (reference sequence). This CDR3 is 18 amino acids long.

V gene TRBV19 combines with J gene TRBJ2-3; TRBD1 agrees at 10 bases. With 3 bases clipped from V and 3 bases from J, the junction kept 6 bases outside the gene matches. The CDR3 totals 16 residues. The germline CDR1 and CDR2 sequences are LNHDA and SQIVND (reference sequence). The CDR3 DNA reads TGTGCCAGTAGTATCCAGGACAGGGGGACGACAGATACGCAGTATTTT. This sequence encodes CASSIQDRGTTDTQYF.

J is TRBJ2-5 and V is TRBV19; 11 bases map to TRBD2. The J segment lost 6 bases and the V segment lost 5 bases, leaving 11 bases of the junction unmatched. Germline V gene sequence: CDR1 LNHDA, CDR2 SQIVND (reference sequence). CDR3 length: 16 residues. The CDR3 coding sequence is TGTGCCAGTAGTGAGGGGGGGGCTAGCGGGAGGAAGACCCAGTACTTC. Protein sequence: CASSEGGASGRKTQYF.

The chain uses TRBV7-3 and TRBJ1-5, with D uncertain. V lost 4 bases and J lost 6, with 10 bases in between. The CDR3 is made up of 13 amino acids. Germline CDR1 and CDR2: SGHTA and FQGTGA. The CDR3 nucleotides read TGTGCCAGCAGCTCCCTTCCCGGTCAGCCCCAGCATTTT. This encodes CASSSLPGQPQHF.

This clone was detected a few times. The gene calls are TRBV18 and TRBJ2-1; 9 nucleotides align to TRBD2. The CDR3 totals 14 residues. V shed 3 bases, J shed 8 bases, and the junction held 5 bases outside the gene matches. The germline V gene has CDR1 KGHSH and CDR2 LQKENI. The CDR3 protein is CASSPLAGLDEQFF. CDR3 coding DNA: TGTGCCAGCTCACCGCTAGCGGGACTGGATGAGCAGTTCTTC.

This sequence joins TRBV7-8 and TRBJ2-7; the D gene is possibly TRBD2 (6 bases). Trimming cost V 5 bases and J 0 bases, with 29 bases left between them. Germline CDR1 reads SGHVS; CDR2 reads FQNEAQ. The CDR3 loop spans 20 amino acids. The CDR3 nucleotides are TGTGCCAGCAGCCAAGACAAGGCGATGGTAGCTAGCGCGAGCTCCTACGAGCAGTACTTC. This gives the protein CASSQDKAMVASASSYEQYF.

The chain couples TRBV4-1 to TRBJ1-5; unclear D gene. CDR3 length equals 13 residues. Germline V gene data show CDR1 as MGHRA and CDR2 as YSYEKL. The V end lost 0 bases, the J end lost 9 bases, and 9 bases lay between the germline ends. This CDR3 is CASSQDLGGPQHF. The CDR3 coding sequence is TGCGCCAGCAGCCAAGATCTTGGAGGGCCCCAGCATTTT.

This chain links TRBV1 with TRBJ2-7; the tabulated D call, TRBD2, remains unverified against the DNA. TRBV1 is flagged as a pseudogene. The CDR3 covers 19 residues. The CDR3 protein is CTSSQDSPAGGTTAYEQYF. The CDR3, as DNA: TGCACCAGCAGCCAAGATAGTCCAGCGGGAGGGACAACCGCCTACGAGCAGTACTTC.

CDR3 residues: CASSLERGSTDTQYF. The CDR3 DNA follows: TGCGCCAGCAGCTTGGAAAGGGGTTCGACAGATACGCAGTATTTT. This sequence joins TRBV5-1 and TRBJ2-3; maybe TRBD1 (5 bases). The CDR3 loop spans 15 amino acids. V was trimmed by 0 bases and J by 3 bases, leaving 11 bases between them. Germline V gene sequence: CDR1 SGHRS, CDR2 YFSETQ.

This clone has just one count. The chain carries TRBV11-2 and TRBJ2-2; 9 bases match TRBD1. V was clipped by 4 bases and J by 6 bases; unmatched bases: 6. The CDR3 is 15 residues long. Germline lookup yields CDR1 SGHAT and CDR2 FQNNGV. The CDR3 region has the DNA TGTGCCAGCAGCTCGGGACAGGGACGGGCCGGGGAGCTGTTTTTT. Encoded protein: CASSSGQGRAGELFF.

This rearrangement joins TRBV5-1 to TRBJ2-1; 7 nucleotides align to TRBD2. CDR3 length: 17 residues. Looked up from germline, CDR1 is SGHRS and CDR2 is YFSETQ. The V segment lost 2 bases and the J segment 6 bases; nucleotides outside the gene matches: 14. The CDR3 region has the DNA TGCGCCAGCAGCTTCGCGTCTGGGAGCGGGGAGGCCAATGAGCAGTTCTTC. Encoded protein: CASSFASGSGEANEQFF. The variable domain in full, completed from reference TRBV5-1 and TRBJ2-1, reads KAGVTQTPRYLIKTRGQQVTLSCSPISGHRSVSWYQQTPGQGLQFLFEYFSETQRNKGNFPGRFSGRQFSNSRSEMNVSTLELGDSALYLCASSFASGSGEANEQFFGPGTRLTVL.

The CDR3 DNA sequence: TGTGCCAGCAGCTTACGAGGTGATAATGAGCAGTTCTTC. Its protein product is CASSLRGDNEQFF. This chain joins TRBV7-3 and TRBJ2-1; D remains ambiguous. This CDR3 is built from 13 residues. Germline V gene sequence: CDR1 SGHTA, CDR2 FQGTGA. The V and J ends lost 2 bases and 7 bases respectively, with 9 bases between them.

CDR3 loop: CASSPSGTAYEQYF. CDR3 DNA sequence: TGTGCCAGCAGTCCTTCCGGGACAGCCTACGAGCAGTACTTC. This chain joins TRBV6-6 and TRBJ2-7; 7 positions match TRBD1. The CDR3 totals 14 residues. The trim removed 5 bases at V and 2 bases at J, leaving 6 bases unmatched. The V gene's germline CDR1 is MNHNY and CDR2 SVGAGI (reference sequence).